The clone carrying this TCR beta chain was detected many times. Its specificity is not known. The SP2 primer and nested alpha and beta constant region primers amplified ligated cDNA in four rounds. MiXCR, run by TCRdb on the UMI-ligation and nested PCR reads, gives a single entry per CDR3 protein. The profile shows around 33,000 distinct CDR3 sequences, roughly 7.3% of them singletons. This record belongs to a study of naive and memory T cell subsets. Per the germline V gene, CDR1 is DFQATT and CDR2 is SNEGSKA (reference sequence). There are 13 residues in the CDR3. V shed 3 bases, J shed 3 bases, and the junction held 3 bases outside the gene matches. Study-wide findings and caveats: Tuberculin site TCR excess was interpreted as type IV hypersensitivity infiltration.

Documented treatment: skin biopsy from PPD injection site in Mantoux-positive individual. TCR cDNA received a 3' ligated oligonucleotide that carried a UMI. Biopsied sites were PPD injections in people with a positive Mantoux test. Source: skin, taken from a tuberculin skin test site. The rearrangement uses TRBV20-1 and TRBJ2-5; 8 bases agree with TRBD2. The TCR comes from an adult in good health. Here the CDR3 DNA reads TGCAGTGCTAGTTCCGGGGGGGAAGAGACCCAGTACTTC. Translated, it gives CSASSGGEETQYF.